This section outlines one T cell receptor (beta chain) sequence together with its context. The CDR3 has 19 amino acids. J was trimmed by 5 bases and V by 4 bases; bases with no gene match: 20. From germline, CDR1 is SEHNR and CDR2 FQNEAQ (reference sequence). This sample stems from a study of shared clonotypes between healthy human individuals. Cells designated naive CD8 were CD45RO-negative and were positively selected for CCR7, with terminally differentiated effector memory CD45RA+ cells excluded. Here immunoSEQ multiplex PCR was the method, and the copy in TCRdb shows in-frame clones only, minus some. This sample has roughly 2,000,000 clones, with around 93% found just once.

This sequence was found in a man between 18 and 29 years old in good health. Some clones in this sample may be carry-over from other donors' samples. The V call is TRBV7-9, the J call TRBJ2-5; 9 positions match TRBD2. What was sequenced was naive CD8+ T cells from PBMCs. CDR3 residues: CASSSFWGSGSSPPETQYF. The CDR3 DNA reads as TGTGCCAGCAGCTCCTTTTGGGGTAGCGGGAGTTCTCCCCCGGAGACCCAGTACTTC.